The 4 T cell receptor beta chains reported below all come from one sample, sequenced in a study of PD-L1 blockade in urothelial cancer. Time point described: pretreatment peripheral blood. TCRdb keeps only in-frame clones here, not all; method: immunoSEQ multiplex PCR. Among about 95,000 clones, about 90% were seen once, and the ten largest hold about 1.6%. The source material was PBMCs, sampled around atezolizumab (anti-PD-L1) treatment. All receptors come from a man in his sixties with urothelial cancer.

This chain connects TRBV5-1 to TRBJ2-2; D gene ambiguous. The CDR3 runs 12 residues. Germline CDR1 reads SGHRS; CDR2 reads YFSETQ. Trimming left V 9 bases short and J 4 bases short, with 10 bases between. The CDR3 loop reads CATPPGTGELFF. The CDR3 DNA reads TGCGCCACCCCCCCGGGCACCGGGGAGCTGTTTTTT.

The chain couples TRBV7-3 to TRBJ2-2; D is uncertain. In germline, CDR1 is SGHTA, CDR2 FQGTGA. The CDR3 has 16 amino acids. V lost 5 bases to trimming and J lost 2 bases, with 15 bases between them. DNA of the CDR3: TGTGCCAGCAGCCCCGGTCGCACTTCTAACACCGGGGAGCTGTTTTTT. Its translation: CASSPGRTSNTGELFF.

There are a few counts of this clone. The V call is TRBV2, the J call TRBJ2-7; 12 nucleotides align to TRBD2. Losses at the gene ends were 5 bases for V and 6 bases for J; bases not matched to a gene: 8. The germline CDR1 and CDR2 sequences are SNHLY and FYNNEI. This CDR3 spans 15 amino acids. The CDR3 reads CASSKTSGRGVEQYF. The CDR3 DNA reads TGTGCCAGCAGTAAGACTAGCGGGAGAGGAGTCGAGCAGTACTTC.

J is TRBJ2-3 and V is TRBV7-9; tentatively, D is TRBD2 (6 bases). The V end lost 7 bases, the J end lost 6 bases, and 11 bases lay between the germline ends. Germline CDR1 is SEHNR and CDR2 is FQNEAQ (reference sequence). CDR3 length equals 12 residues. CDR3 DNA: TGTGCCAGCACGGGGGACGGGGATACGCAGTATTTT. This codes for CASTGDGDTQYF.